Each of the 23 T cell receptor beta chains below was sequenced from the same sample in a study of OX40 agonist ivuxolimab in advanced cancers. TCRdb's copy holds only in-frame clones and misses some; the assay was immunoSEQ multiplex PCR. The sample records 90,000 to 150,000 clones, over 75% being singletons. The specimen was CD4+ or CD8+ T cells sorted from blood, collected in a trial of the OX40 agonist ivuxolimab. The source of these receptors is an adult with an advanced solid tumor such as melanoma, head and neck, liver or kidney cancer.

J is TRBJ1-1 and V is TRBV2, with no clear D. Looked up from germline, CDR1 is SNHLY and CDR2 is FYNNEI. The V gene lost 1 base and the J gene lost 7 bases, with 10 bases spanning the gap. This CDR3 region has 13 residues. CDR3 nucleotide sequence: TGTGCCAGCAGTGAAGGTGGGCGGGGTGAAGCTTTCTTT. This gives the protein CASSEGGRGEAFF.

The chain is built from TRBV7-2 and TRBJ2-5; 8 bases line up with TRBD1. The CDR3 is 13 residues long. Germline V gene sequence: CDR1 SGHTA, CDR2 FQGNSA. The V gene end was trimmed by 4 bases and the J gene end by 7 bases; junction bases not matched to a gene: 5. The CDR3, as DNA: TGTGCCAGCAGCTCCGGACAGGGAGGGACCCAGTACTTC. This translates into CASSSGQGGTQYF.

This clone was observed a handful of times. The chain joins TRBV30 to TRBJ1-6, with 10 bases that match TRBD1. The CDR3 totals 14 residues. With V trimmed by 1 base and J by 11 bases, 5 bases remained unmatched. The germline gives CDR1 GTSNPN, CDR2 SVGIG (reference sequence). The CDR3 is CAWSDGQGGTPLHF. The CDR3 DNA sequence: TGTGCCTGGAGTGATGGACAGGGGGGGACACCCCTCCACTTT.

J is TRBJ1-2 and V is TRBV29-1; TRBD1 matches at 8 bases. The CDR3 spans 13 residues. Germline V gives CDR1 SQVTM, CDR2 ANQGSEA. V trimming: 2 bases; J trimming: 8 bases; junction bases outside the gene matches: 7. The CDR3 DNA is TGCAGCGTTGAAAACAGGGGGACCTTAGGCTACACCTTC. Translating gives CSVENRGTLGYTF. Drawing the rest from reference TRBV29-1 and TRBJ1-2, the complete variable domain is SAVISQKPSRDICQRGTSLTIQCQVDSQVTMMFWYRQQPGQSLTLIATANQGSEATYESGFVIDKFPISRPNLTFSTLTVSNMSPEDSSIYLCSVENRGTLGYTFGSGTRLTVV.

The rearrangement links TRBV7-2 to TRBJ2-6; 7 positions match TRBD1. J gave up 5 bases and V 5 bases, and 3 bases lay outside the gene matches. The CDR3 is 14 residues long. CDR1 SGHTA and CDR2 FQGNSA come from the germline V gene. This CDR3 is CASSLGGWANVLTF. The DNA of the CDR3 is TGTGCCAGCAGCCTAGGGGGCTGGGCCAACGTCCTGACTTTC. Looking up the rest from reference TRBV7-2 and TRBJ2-6 gives the full variable domain: GAGVSQSPSNKVTEKGKDVELRCDPISGHTALYWYRQSLGQGLEFLIYFQGNSAPDKSGLPSDRFSAERTGGSVSTLTIQRTQQEDSAVYLCASSLGGWANVLTFGAGSRLTVL.

The chain couples TRBV12-2 to TRBJ1-2; the DNA was not used to check the table's D call, TRBD1. TRBV12-2 is flagged as a pseudogene. The CDR3 extends over 16 amino acids. CDR3: CASRLRTGRNYYGYTF. In nucleotides, the CDR3 is TGTGCAAGTCGCTTGCGGACAGGGAGGAATTACTATGGCTACACCTTC.

This clone showed up just once. The chain recombines TRBV29-1 with TRBJ1-4, with D unclear. This CDR3 spans 14 amino acids. CDR1 is SQVTM and CDR2 is ANQGSEA in the germline V gene. The V and J ends lost 0 bases and 7 bases respectively, with 12 bases between them. This CDR3 reads CSVEDLVYGEKLFF. CDR3 in DNA: TGCAGCGTTGAAGATCTAGTGTACGGTGAAAAACTGTTTTTT.

The chain carries TRBV28 and TRBJ2-5, with D possibly matching TRBD2 (7 bases). With 1 base removed from V and 1 base from J, the gap between germline ends came to 13 bases. Germline CDR1 MDHEN, CDR2 SYDVKM. The CDR3 contains 16 residues. CDR3 sequence: CASSLSGGSLQETQYF. CDR3 DNA: TGTGCCAGCAGTTTATCGGGGGGCTCCCTCCAAGAGACCCAGTACTTC.

This clone was counted a few times. The J gene is TRBJ1-2, the V gene TRBV7-2; D not certain. Looked up from germline, CDR1 is SGHTA and CDR2 is FQGNSA. The V gene lost 7 bases and the J gene lost 7 bases, with 13 bases spanning the gap. The CDR3 covers 12 residues. CDR3 coding DNA: TGTGCCAGCAACCCTGTAGAGGGTGGCTACACCTTC. Its protein is CASNPVEGGYTF.

The chain recombines TRBV7-2 with TRBJ1-1, with a tentative D call TRBD1 (5 bases). The CDR3 has 16 amino acids. The ends were cut back, 5 bases at V and 4 bases at J, with 20 bases in the middle. Germline loops: CDR1 SGHTA, CDR2 FQGNSA. CDR3 region: CASSPRSLGVVTEAFF. The CDR3 bases are TGTGCCAGCAGCCCCCGGTCCCTGGGGGTGGTCACTGAAGCTTTCTTT. Combining the CDR3 with reference TRBV7-2 and TRBJ1-1 gives the whole variable domain GAGVSQSPSNKVTEKGKDVELRCDPISGHTALYWYRQSLGQGLEFLIYFQGNSAPDKSGLPSDRFSAERTGGSVSTLTIQRTQQEDSAVYLCASSPRSLGVVTEAFFGQGTRLTVV.

The chain links TRBV7-2 to TRBJ2-5; D may be TRBD1 or TRBD2 (6 bases each). In germline, CDR1 is SGHTA, CDR2 FQGNSA. V was shortened by 4 bases and J by 5 bases, with 14 bases between the two germline ends. The CDR3 runs 14 residues. The CDR3 region has the DNA TGTGCCAGCAGCTCCACCGGGGGCGCGGAGACCCAGTACTTC. Its translation is CASSSTGGAETQYF.

The J gene is TRBJ1-1, the V gene TRBV11-1; 8 nucleotides line up with TRBD1. The junction had 17 bases not matched to a gene; V was cut back by 5 bases and J by 6 bases. CDR1 and CDR2 from the germline V gene are SGHAT and FQDESV (reference sequence). The CDR3 consists of 17 residues. The CDR3 bases are TGTGCCAGCAGCCAAGGGGATAGACCGCGGACAGGGCCTGAAGCTTTCTTT. It codes for CASSQGDRPRTGPEAFF.

The gene calls are TRBV10-3 and TRBJ1-1; D remains unclear. The CDR3 extends over 16 amino acids. V shed 2 bases and J shed 1 base, with 14 bases lying between them. Per germline, CDR1 ENHRY and CDR2 SYGVKD. The CDR3 reads CAISETSRLGNTEAFF. Here the CDR3 DNA reads TGTGCCATCAGTGAGACATCTAGACTGGGGAACACTGAAGCTTTCTTT.

This clone was counted a single time. V gene TRBV10-3 combines with J gene TRBJ1-1; weak D call: TRBD1 (5 bases). The CDR3 consists of 14 residues. Trimming took 4 bases from V and 5 from J, leaving 14 bases between them. Germline lookup yields CDR1 ENHRY and CDR2 SYGVKD. This chain's CDR3 is CAISAGQGGTEAFF. CDR3 in DNA: TGTGCCATCAGTGCGGGTCAGGGAGGAACTGAAGCTTTCTTT.

This clone appeared a single time. The chain carries TRBV15 and TRBJ2-5; D not resolved. Germline-derived CDR1 and CDR2 are LNHNV and YYDKDF (reference sequence). Trimming removed 0 bases from V and 1 base from J, with 9 bases in between. The CDR3 consists of 15 residues. This CDR3 is CATSRDKGPQETQYF. In nucleotides, the CDR3 is TGTGCCACCAGCAGAGATAAAGGACCCCAAGAGACCCAGTACTTC. The full variable domain, completed using reference TRBV15 and TRBJ2-5, is DAMVIQNPRYQVTQFGKPVTLSCSQTLNHNVMYWYQQKSSQAPKLLFHYYDKDFNNEADTPDNFQSRRPNTSFCFLDIRSPGLGDTAMYLCATSRDKGPQETQYFGPGTRLLVL.

The chain combines TRBV5-1 with TRBJ1-4, with TRBD1 as a possible D gene (5 bases). The ends were cut back, 1 base at V and 4 bases at J, with 14 bases in the middle. Germline assignment: CDR1 SGHRS and CDR2 YFSETQ. The CDR3 is 16 residues long. CDR3 protein: CASSLPETAYNEKLFF. DNA of the CDR3: TGCGCCAGCAGCTTGCCGGAGACAGCCTATAATGAAAAACTGTTTTTT.

V gene TRBV7-9 combines with J gene TRBJ2-1; 9 positions agree with TRBD1. Per the germline V gene, CDR1 is SEHNR and CDR2 is FQNEAQ (reference sequence). V shed 5 bases and J 6 bases; nucleotides not matched to a gene: 14. The CDR3 runs 17 residues. The CDR3 sequence: CASSHQPGQGLSNEQFF. The CDR3 coding sequence is TGTGCCAGCAGCCACCAGCCGGGACAGGGTTTGAGCAATGAGCAGTTCTTC. Drawing the rest from reference TRBV7-9 and TRBJ2-1, the complete variable domain is DTGVSQNPRHKITKRGQNVTFRCDPISEHNRLYWYRQTLGQGPEFLTYFQNEAQLEKSRLLSDRFSAERPKGSFSTLEIQRTEQGDSAMYLCASSHQPGQGLSNEQFFGPGTRLTVL.

On this clone: Other DNA sequences of this sample code for an identical CDR3. The chain joins TRBV7-2 to TRBJ2-3, with 8 bases identical to TRBD2. The CDR3 is 14 residues long. Germline V lookup: CDR1 SGHTA, CDR2 FQGNSA. The V segment lost 5 bases and the J segment 3 bases; nucleotides outside the gene matches: 4. CDR3 in DNA: TGTGCCAGCAGCCGGGGGGGGTCGACAGATACGCAGTATTTT. Translating it yields CASSRGGSTDTQYF.

The chain has TRBV9 and TRBJ1-4, with a possible D match to TRBD1 (5 bases). This CDR3 is 15 amino acids long. The germline gives CDR1 SGDLS, CDR2 YYNGEE. V shed 0 bases and J shed 2 bases, with 8 bases lying between them. CDR3 sequence (DNA): TGTGCCAGCAGCGTAGCAGGGAGTACTAATGAAAAACTGTTTTTT. It yields the protein CASSVAGSTNEKLFF.

The rearrangement uses TRBV19 and TRBJ1-2, with D possibly matching TRBD1 (5 bases). V was trimmed by 6 bases and J by 2 bases, leaving 13 bases between them. Germline CDR1 and CDR2: LNHDA and SQIVND (reference sequence). CDR3 length: 14 residues. The CDR3 DNA follows: TGTGCCAGTAGACCCGGGCAGGGAAACTATGGCTACACCTTC. It encodes CASRPGQGNYGYTF.

The chain uses TRBV6-5 and TRBJ2-5; 10 nucleotides align to TRBD2. Unmatched junction bases numbered 8, after V lost 4 bases and J lost 9 bases. CDR3 length: 14 residues. Germline V gene lookup returns CDR1 MNHEY and CDR2 SVGAGI. The CDR3, as DNA: TGTGCCAGCAGTTCTAGCGGGGGCCTCTCGGCCCAGTACTTC. This codes for CASSSSGGLSAQYF.

This sequence joins TRBV7-2 and TRBJ2-7; possible D gene TRBD2, 6 bases. V was shortened by 3 bases and J by 3 bases, with 12 bases between the two germline ends. The CDR3 loop spans 14 amino acids. The germline gives CDR1 SGHTA, CDR2 FQGNSA. CDR3 DNA sequence: TGTGCCAGCAGCTTGGGGACTCCGCACTACGAGCAGTACTTC. Its translation: CASSLGTPHYEQYF. The whole variable domain, remainder taken from reference TRBV7-2 and TRBJ2-7, is GAGVSQSPSNKVTEKGKDVELRCDPISGHTALYWYRQSLGQGLEFLIYFQGNSAPDKSGLPSDRFSAERTGGSVSTLTIQRTQQEDSAVYLCASSLGTPHYEQYFGPGTRLTVT.

This clone occurred a few times. This sequence joins TRBV15 and TRBJ1-6; D perhaps matches TRBD1 (6 bases). The CDR3 length is 15 residues. V was clipped by 3 bases and J by 9 bases, with 15 bases between them. Looked up from germline, CDR1 is LNHNV and CDR2 is YYDKDF (reference sequence). CDR3 residues: CATSRQGGAGSPLHF. The CDR3 DNA sequence: TGTGCCACCAGCAGGCAAGGGGGGGCAGGTTCACCCCTCCACTTT.